Below, 21 T cell receptor beta chains from the same sample are listed, as sequenced in a study of blood T cells in healthy people across ages. The use of a sample-barcoded 5' primer and a J-beta primer mix characterized a second PCR of about 7 to 12 cycles. TCRdb reanalysed the 5' RACE reads using MiXCR and keeps one entry per CDR3 protein. The table shows a few hundred thousand distinct CDR3 sequences, with approximately 30% occurring only once. Sequences were obtained from blood. The receptors were sampled from a woman aged 70-85 years in good health.

The chain's CDR3 is CAISPTGPDEQYV. The CDR3 nucleotides read TGTGCCATCAGCCCTACGGGGCCCGACGAGCAGTACGTC. J is TRBJ2-5 and V is TRBV10-3, with D perhaps being TRBD1 or TRBD2 (5 bases each). The closer fit of TRBJ2-7 to the DNA end suggests the J call may be wrong. CDR1 is ENHRY and CDR2 is SYGVKD in the germline V gene. The CDR3 is 13 residues long.

V usage is TRBV7-8 and J usage is TRBJ2-3; the D gene is possibly TRBD2 (5 bases). The germline V gene encodes CDR1 SGHVS and CDR2 FQNEAQ. Trimming pared 5 bases from V and 3 bases from J, leaving 15 bases between. CDR3 length equals 15 residues. The CDR3 protein is CASSQAGGETDTQYF. CDR3 in DNA: TGTGCCAGCAGCCAGGCCGGAGGAGAGACAGATACGCAGTATTTT.

This clonotype was recorded a few times. The chain couples TRBV7-8 to TRBJ1-1; a possible D gene is TRBD1 (5 bases). V shed 5 bases and J shed 1 base, with 14 bases lying between them. Germline values: CDR1 SGHVS, CDR2 FQNEAQ. CDR3 length equals 15 residues. In DNA, the CDR3 is TGTGCCAGCAGCCCCCTTGGGGGAAAGAACACTGAAGCTTTCTTT. Translating it yields CASSPLGGKNTEAFF.

This clonotype was seen a few times. The chain links TRBV5-1 to TRBJ2-4; D call uncertain. This CDR3 region has 12 residues. Per the germline V gene, CDR1 is SGHRS and CDR2 is YFSETQ. V was cut by 5 bases and J by 10 bases, with 13 bases left in between. CDR3 sequence (DNA): TGCGCCAGCAGGGATGGGGTCGGGATTCAGTACTTC. Translated: CASRDGVGIQYF.

To note about this clonotype: No conserved phenylalanine or tryptophan ends this CDR3, so it is likely a read error. Because the CDR3's place on the DNA is in doubt, the DNA is left out and the CDR3 is given as listed by TCRdb. The V gene is TRBV27, the J gene TRBJ1-1; the DNA was not compared with TRBD1, the D call given in the table. The germline CDR1 and CDR2 sequences are MNHEY and SMNVEV (reference sequence). Inclusive of both ends, the CDR3 amounts to 8 amino acids. The CDR3 spells CASIGGPV.

The rearrangement uses TRBV28 and TRBJ1-3; the match to TRBD1 covers 9 bases. V was clipped by 10 bases and J by 8 bases; unmatched bases: 12. Germline V gene sequence: CDR1 MDHEN, CDR2 SYDVKM. This CDR3 has 14 amino acids. In DNA, the CDR3 is TGTGCCAACAGGACAGGGGTGAGGGGAGACACCATATATTTT. The encoded protein is CANRTGVRGDTIYF.

The CDR3 DNA reads TGCGCCAGCAGCTTTCGGGGCCTTTACGGCGATTCACCCCTCCACTTT. It encodes CASSFRGLYGDSPLHF. This chain links TRBV5-1 with TRBJ1-6; possibly TRBD1 for D (5 bases). Germline CDR1 is SGHRS and CDR2 is YFSETQ. CDR3 length: 16 residues. Trimming removed 2 bases from V and 8 bases from J, with 17 bases in between.

The chain links TRBV2 to TRBJ2-1, with TRBD1 matching 10 bases. Germline trimming cut 5 bases from V and 8 bases from J; bases unmatched to any gene: 9. This CDR3 comprises 15 residues. The germline V gene has CDR1 SNHLY and CDR2 FYNNEI. This CDR3 is CASSTRQGASDEQFF. The CDR3 DNA is TGTGCCAGCAGTACCCGACAGGGGGCCAGCGATGAGCAGTTCTTC.

About this clonotype: The junction shows a germline mismatch at one end, possibly a read error. This chain links TRBV20-1 with TRBJ2-2, with D unresolved. Germline CDR1 and CDR2: DFQATT and SNEGSKA (reference sequence). This CDR3 contains 15 residues. The CDR3 nucleotides read TGCAGTGCTGGAGACGTTGGGCACAACACCGGGGAGCTGTTTTTT. This sequence encodes CSAGDVGHNTGELFF.

This chain links TRBV3-1 with TRBJ2-5; 10 nucleotides line up with TRBD1. V trimming: 3 bases; J trimming: 4 bases; junction bases outside the gene matches: 8. The CDR3 runs to 16 residues. Germline values: CDR1 LGHDT, CDR2 YNNKEL (reference sequence). CDR3 DNA sequence: TGTGCCAGCAGCCATCTCTGGGACAGGGGACGAGAGACCCAGTACTTC. Translation: CASSHLWDRGRETQYF.

The genes are TRBV20-1 and TRBJ2-5; a weak D match, TRBD1 (6 bases). TRBJ2-7 matches the DNA end more closely, so the J call is doubtful. This CDR3 comprises 14 residues. Germline lookup yields CDR1 DFQATT and CDR2 SNEGSKA (reference sequence). The CDR3 DNA reads TGCAGTGCTAGTAGAACAGGGATTCCCTACGAGCAGTACTTC. Translated, it gives CSASRTGIPYEQYF.

The gene calls are TRBV10-3 and TRBJ2-1; D is undetermined. Trimming stripped 10 bases from V and 4 bases from J, with 14 bases between. CDR3 length equals 13 residues. The germline CDR1 and CDR2 sequences are ENHRY and SYGVKD. For the CDR3, the DNA is TGTGCCACCCTGGGTGTAGGTTACAATGAGCAGTTCTTC. This translates into CATLGVGYNEQFF.

The rearrangement uses TRBV6-5 and TRBJ1-3; D remains unclear. The CDR3 consists of 11 residues. The V end lost 6 bases, the J end lost 4 bases, and 4 bases lay between the germline ends. The germline gives CDR1 MNHEY, CDR2 SVGAGI. The CDR3, as DNA: TGTGCCAGCAGACGCGGAAACACCATATATTTT. Amino acid sequence: CASRRGNTIYF.

This chain links TRBV11-3 with TRBJ2-3; TRBD2 agrees at 7 bases. CDR1 and CDR2 from the germline V gene are SGHNT and YENEEA. This CDR3 region has 15 residues. The V gene end was trimmed by 3 bases and the J gene end by 0 bases; junction bases not matched to a gene: 3. The CDR3 loop reads CASSFLAASTDTQYF. CDR3 nucleotides: TGTGCCAGCAGCTTCCTAGCGGCTAGCACAGATACGCAGTATTTT.

This clonotype appeared a few times. The rearrangement joins TRBV20-1 to TRBJ1-4, with 8 bases identical to TRBD1. V dropped 5 bases and J dropped 5; count of bases not matched to a gene: 7. Germline CDR1 DFQATT, CDR2 SNEGSKA (reference sequence). The length of the CDR3 is 14 residues. CDR3 in amino acids: CSAADRGRNEKLFF. CDR3 nucleotides: TGCAGTGCTGCAGACAGGGGCCGAAATGAAAAACTGTTTTTT.

This clonotype has more than one count but fewer than ten. The chain is built from TRBV3-1 and TRBJ2-3; the match to TRBD2 covers 11 bases. Unmatched junction bases numbered 6, after V lost 4 bases and J lost 3 bases. The CDR3 loop spans 16 amino acids. The germline V gene has CDR1 LGHDT and CDR2 YNNKEL (reference sequence). For the CDR3, the DNA is TGTGCCAGCAGCCCCTGGGCTAGCGGGGGGACAGATACGCAGTATTTT. Translating it yields CASSPWASGGTDTQYF.

The J gene is TRBJ2-1, the V gene TRBV30; D is perhaps TRBD1 (6 bases). Deletions cut 2 bases from V and 6 bases from J, with 11 bases between. CDR3 size: 13 residues. Germline loops: CDR1 GTSNPN, CDR2 SVGIG (reference sequence). In nucleotides, the CDR3 is TGTGCCTGGAGTCCTGGACAGACCAATGAGCAGTTCTTC. Encoded protein: CAWSPGQTNEQFF.

The CDR3 bases are TGTGCCAGCAGCCAAGAGGGAGCAGGGGAAAAACTGTTTTTT. It codes for CASSQEGAGEKLFF. This sequence joins TRBV4-2 and TRBJ1-4, with D possibly being TRBD1 (5 bases). CDR1 is LGHNA, CDR2 YNFKEQ, per germline. Between the trimmed V and J ends, which lost 0 bases and 8 bases, there was a span of 10 bases. The CDR3 is 14 residues long.

The sample holds one count of this clonotype. V is TRBV7-2 and J is TRBJ2-5; D is tentatively TRBD1 or TRBD2 (5 bases each). V lost 2 bases and J lost 0, with 7 bases in between. Germline assignment: CDR1 SGHTA and CDR2 FQGNSA. The CDR3 runs to 14 residues. The CDR3 loop reads CASSLMGHQETQYF. The CDR3 DNA reads as TGTGCCAGCAGCTTAATGGGACACCAAGAGACCCAGTACTTC.

CDR3 DNA: TGTGCCACCAGCTGGGGGGGGAAAGGTAACAATGAGCAGTTCTTC. Amino acid sequence: CATSWGGKGNNEQFF. The genes are TRBV24-1 and TRBJ2-1, with 7 bases aligning to TRBD2. The V gene end was trimmed by 7 bases and the J gene end by 5 bases; junction bases not matched to a gene: 10. Germline V lookup: CDR1 KGHDR, CDR2 SFDVKD. This CDR3 is built from 15 residues.

This clonotype was seen only a few times. This chain links TRBV12-3 or TRBV12-4 with TRBJ1-1; 8 bases map to TRBD1. V shed 6 bases, J shed 1 base, and the junction held 4 bases outside the gene matches. There are 14 residues in the CDR3. The CDR3 bases are TGTGCCAGCAGGGAGACAGGGGCGAACACTGAAGCTTTCTTT. Translation gives CASRETGANTEAFF.